The clone carrying this TCR beta chain has just one count. Its specificity is unknown. Vbeta (60) and Jbeta (13) primers were used in the PCR. Method: immunoSEQ multiplex PCR; TCRdb's copy keeps in-frame clones and lacks some. Found here are fewer than 110,000 clones, approximately 85% of them singletons; the top ten hold 3.5% to 5%. Germline V lookup: CDR1 MGHDK, CDR2 SYGVNS. The CDR3 consists of 18 residues. The V gene end was trimmed by 6 bases and the J gene end by 5 bases; junction bases not matched to a gene: 17. The data are from a study of cytomegalovirus exposure and HLA in healthy donors. For the study at large: Researchers found that around 80% of just under 400 genotyped donors fell within the Caucasian-associated ancestry cluster. Findings of the study overall: It has been reported that TCR beta sequences accurately predicted the HLA-A and HLA-B alleles of most subjects. Presence/absence analyses assumed roughly uniform sequencing depth across donors. Later work found that TCR association rates differed between HLA loci; DRB1 had the most and HLA-C the fewest.

The J gene is TRBJ2-2, the V gene TRBV25-1, with TRBD1 matching over 8 bases. This sequence originates from a man aged 25-45 years in good health and CMV-seronegative. Sequenced sample: PBMCs. CDR3 nucleotides: TGTGCCAGCAGCCTTCAACCGGATAGCAGGGGGCGTACCGGGGAGCTGTTTTTT. Its protein product is CASSLQPDSRGRTGELFF.